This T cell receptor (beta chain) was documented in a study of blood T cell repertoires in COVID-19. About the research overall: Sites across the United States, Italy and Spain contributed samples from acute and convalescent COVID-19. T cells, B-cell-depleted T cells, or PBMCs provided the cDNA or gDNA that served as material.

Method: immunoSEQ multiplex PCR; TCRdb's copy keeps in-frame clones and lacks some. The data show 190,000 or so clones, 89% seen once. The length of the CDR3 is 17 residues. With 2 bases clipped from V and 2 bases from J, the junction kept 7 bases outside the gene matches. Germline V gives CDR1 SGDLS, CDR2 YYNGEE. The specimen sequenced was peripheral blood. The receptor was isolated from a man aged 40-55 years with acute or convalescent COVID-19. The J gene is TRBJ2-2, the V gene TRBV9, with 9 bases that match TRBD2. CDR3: CASSVMAGGLNTGELFF. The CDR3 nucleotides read TGTGCCAGCAGCGTCATGGCGGGGGGGCTTAACACCGGGGAGCTGTTTTTT.